The text below deals with one T cell receptor (beta chain). Its antigen is currently unknown. In preparing the TRB cDNA libraries, 5' RACE with UMI labels was used. After re-calling the 5' RACE reads, TCRdb lists one entry per CDR3 protein, DNA absent. This sample's table has around 96,000 distinct CDR3 sequences. This specimen belongs to a study of CXCR3-negative and CXCR3-positive naive CD8 T cells. The CDR3 sequence is 14 residues long. CDR1 is SQVTM, CDR2 ANQGSEA, per germline. Study observations and caveats: Comparison of naive CXCR3-negative and CXCR3-positive cells revealed similar TRBV-TRBJ usage, while memory cells differed.

The sequenced material came from naive CXCR3- CD8+ T cells from blood. Subset in this sample: CD45RO-CCR7+CD27+CD95- naive CD8+ T cells lacking CXCR3 (TNR3-). The source of this sequence is a human donor in good health. Some clones in this sample may be carry-over from other donors' samples. The chain combines TRBV29-1 with TRBJ2-2; TCRdb gives TRBD1 as the D gene, but with no DNA this cannot be confirmed. Here the CDR3 reads CSAPLGSGAGELFF.